This T cell receptor (beta chain) derives from a study of identical twins. MiXCR, applied by TCRdb to the 5' RACE reads, yields one record per CDR3 protein. Of some 690,000 distinct CDR3 sequences listed, approximately 21% were seen once; the top ten hold 4% to 5.5%. Study conclusions and caveats: The study drew conclusions from cross-sectional statistical analysis, not from following the same donors.

On this clonotype: Its antigen is undetermined.

The CDR3 length is 14 residues. The germline V gene has CDR1 MNHNS and CDR2 SASEGT. Trimming removed 4 bases from V and 6 bases from J; junction bases left unmatched: 7. The sample also formed part of further work on T cells expressing NK-cell markers. That paper notes: The share of CD8+ T cells held by dominant NKG2C+ clonotypes was 1.0-7.0% in several donors. Several of the donors also had these clonotypes leading their CD3+CD56-NKG2C+ fraction.

The receptor comes from a woman aged 18-35 years in good health. The rearrangement uses TRBV6-1 and TRBJ2-7; 9 bases match TRBD2. Specimen: PBMCs. The CDR3 here is CASSAGAGGVEQYF. DNA of the CDR3: TGTGCCAGCAGTGCCGGAGCGGGGGGTGTCGAGCAGTACTTC.